Presented here are 21 T cell receptor beta chains from one specimen sequenced in a study of shared T cell receptors in the human thymus. TCRdb's table, derived via immunoSEQ multiplex PCR, lists solely in-frame clones and lacks some. In the table there are 640,000 or so clones, over 75% of which are singletons. Another study also made use of these data, one on human thymus T cells.

Sequencing used thymocytes. These receptors all come from a boy less than two years old with a congenital heart defect.

V usage is TRBV15 and J usage is TRBJ2-5; 12 nucleotides agree with TRBD1. The J segment lost 5 bases and the V segment lost 0 bases, leaving 7 bases of the junction unmatched. Looked up from germline, CDR1 is LNHNV and CDR2 is YYDKDF (reference sequence). The CDR3 totals 17 residues. The CDR3 region is CATSRETGTGGLETQYF. CDR3 coding DNA: TGTGCCACCAGCAGAGAGACCGGGACAGGGGGCCTGGAGACCCAGTACTTC. Full variable domain (rest looked up from reference TRBV15 and TRBJ2-5): DAMVIQNPRYQVTQFGKPVTLSCSQTLNHNVMYWYQQKSSQAPKLLFHYYDKDFNNEADTPDNFQSRRPNTSFCFLDIRSPGLGDTAMYLCATSRETGTGGLETQYFGPGTRLLVL.

This chain joins TRBV19 and TRBJ1-2; perhaps TRBD1 as D (6 bases). V gave up 4 bases and J gave up 6 bases, with 12 bases separating them. This CDR3 has 13 amino acids. CDR1 and CDR2 (germline): LNHDA, SQIVND (reference sequence). The CDR3 loop is CASSNPWTDGYTF. CDR3 bases: TGTGCCAGTAGTAACCCGTGGACAGATGGCTACACCTTC.

The rearrangement joins TRBV4-3 to TRBJ2-5; 10 nucleotides match TRBD2. This CDR3 has 15 residues. Germline CDR1 LGHNA, CDR2 YSLEER. Unmatched junction bases numbered 4, after V lost 1 base and J lost 5 bases. CDR3 region: CASSQGGGLAETQYF. The CDR3 DNA follows: TGCGCCAGCAGCCAAGGAGGGGGACTAGCGGAGACCCAGTACTTC.

This clone showed up just a few times. V gene TRBV7-2 combines with J gene TRBJ2-7; maybe TRBD1 (6 bases). Trimming took 4 bases from V and 5 from J, leaving 12 bases between them. From germline, CDR1 is SGHTA and CDR2 FQGNSA. The CDR3 is 13 residues long. The CDR3 here is CASSSTGYHEQYF. Here the CDR3 DNA reads TGTGCCAGCAGCTCCACAGGGTACCACGAGCAGTACTTC.

The rearrangement uses TRBV27 and TRBJ2-7, with 7 bases aligning to TRBD2. The CDR3 length is 14 residues. Germline lookup yields CDR1 MNHEY and CDR2 SMNVEV (reference sequence). With 4 bases clipped from V and 1 base from J, the junction kept 4 bases outside the gene matches. CDR3 sequence: CASSWRRESYEQYF. The CDR3, as DNA: TGTGCCAGCAGTTGGAGGCGGGAGTCCTACGAGCAGTACTTC.

J is TRBJ1-3 and V is TRBV29-1, with D tentatively TRBD1 (6 bases). The CDR3 contains 14 residues. CDR1 and CDR2 from the germline V gene are SQVTM and ANQGSEA. Trimming removed 6 bases from V and 0 bases from J, with 12 bases in between. CDR3 sequence: CSVARGDSGNTIYF. The CDR3 region has the DNA TGCAGCGTCGCCAGGGGCGACTCTGGAAACACCATATATTTT.

This clone was picked up one time. The V call is TRBV13, the J call TRBJ2-1, with D maybe TRBD1 (5 bases). The CDR3 runs to 15 residues. V was pared by 5 bases and J by 4 bases, with 15 bases between. Looked up from germline, CDR1 is PRHDT and CDR2 is FYEKMQ (reference sequence). Here the CDR3 DNA reads TGTGCCAGCAGCGTCAGGGTAGGGTTTTACAATGAGCAGTTCTTC. Residues: CASSVRVGFYNEQFF.

This clone showed up just once. V is TRBV28 and J is TRBJ2-7, with TRBD2 matching 12 bases. J gave up 2 bases and V 5 bases, and 13 bases lay outside the gene matches. Germline CDR1 and CDR2: MDHEN and SYDVKM. CDR3 size: 18 residues. The CDR3 DNA is TGTGCCAGCAGTCCGTTGACTAGCGGGAGAGCGGCAACCTACGAGCAGTACTTC. Translating gives CASSPLTSGRAATYEQYF.

The chain links TRBV6-1 to TRBJ1-5; the match to TRBD1 covers 8 bases. Per the germline V gene, CDR1 is MNHNS and CDR2 is SASEGT. V lost 1 base, J lost 1 base, and 3 bases stayed unmatched. The CDR3 totals 16 residues. CDR3 nucleotides: TGTGCCAGCAGTGAAGACCGGGACAGGAGCAATCAGCCCCAGCATTTT. This translates into CASSEDRDRSNQPQHF.

V usage is TRBV28 and J usage is TRBJ2-3; TRBD2 aligns across 10 bases. The germline gives CDR1 MDHEN, CDR2 SYDVKM. Trimming at V came to 6 bases and at J to 5 bases, leaving 14 bases not matched to a gene. There are 17 residues in the CDR3. For the CDR3, the DNA is TGTGCCAGCAGGCATCCTAGCGGGAGCGAGGGGGAAGATACGCAGTATTTT. Its protein is CASRHPSGSEGEDTQYF.

The chain combines TRBV10-3 with TRBJ1-2; 10 nucleotides line up with TRBD1. The CDR3 length is 13 residues. The germline gives CDR1 ENHRY, CDR2 SYGVKD. The V gene end was trimmed by 4 bases and the J gene end by 8 bases; junction bases not matched to a gene: 4. The CDR3 here is CAISGGQGVGYTF. The CDR3 DNA reads TGTGCCATCAGTGGCGGACAGGGGGTCGGCTACACCTTC.

The V gene is TRBV6-5, the J gene TRBJ2-7, with D possibly TRBD2 on 7 matching bases. The V end was cut by 8 bases, the J end by 7 bases, with 21 bases between. Per germline, CDR1 MNHEY and CDR2 SVGAGI. The length of the CDR3 is 14 residues. For the CDR3, the DNA is TGTGCCAGCGGGGGGGCCAGGGCGATTTGGGAGCAGTACTTC. Encoded protein: CASGGARAIWEQYF.

CDR3 sequence (DNA): TGTGCCAGCAGCTTAGATCGCGGTGTGTTCAATGAGCAGTTCTTC. Translated, it gives CASSLDRGVFNEQFF. The chain has TRBV11-2 and TRBJ2-1; no definite D call. Trimming stripped 0 bases from V and 6 bases from J, with 12 bases between. This CDR3 has 15 residues. Germline CDR1 reads SGHAT; CDR2 reads FQNNGV.

The chain combines TRBV5-5 with TRBJ1-5; tentative D call: TRBD1 (5 bases). The CDR3 totals 13 residues. The germline gives CDR1 SGHKS, CDR2 YYEKEE (reference sequence). With 3 bases removed from V and 5 bases from J, the gap between germline ends came to 9 bases. CDR3 region: CASSSDTDQPQHF. In DNA, the CDR3 is TGTGCCAGCAGCTCGGACACTGATCAGCCCCAGCATTTT.

This sequence joins TRBV14 and TRBJ2-1; the match to TRBD2 covers 7 bases. This CDR3 region has 18 residues. The germline gives CDR1 SGHDN, CDR2 FVKESK. The J segment lost 7 bases and the V segment lost 1 base, leaving 16 bases of the junction unmatched. The CDR3 region has the DNA TGTGCCAGCAGCCAAGCTCCCCCCGCCTTGGGGGGGTGGAATGAGCAGTTCTTC. Translation: CASSQAPPALGGWNEQFF.

The V and J genes are TRBV28 and TRBJ2-1; 7 nucleotides agree with TRBD2. The CDR3 sequence is 15 residues long. Per germline, CDR1 MDHEN and CDR2 SYDVKM. Unmatched junction bases numbered 8, after V lost 3 bases and J lost 6 bases. The CDR3 is CASSLGGSLFNEQFF. For the CDR3, the DNA is TGTGCCAGCAGTTTGGGCGGGAGTCTGTTCAATGAGCAGTTCTTC.

The chain uses TRBV30 and TRBJ1-6; D remains unclear. V gave up 5 bases and J gave up 8 bases, with 10 bases separating them. Germline-derived CDR1 and CDR2 are GTSNPN and SVGIG (reference sequence). CDR3 size: 12 residues. In DNA form, the CDR3 reads TGTGCCTGGGAGGCTGTACATTCACCCCTCCACTTT. Protein product: CAWEAVHSPLHF.

Of note for this clone: This sample also contains other DNA sequences that code for the same CDR3. The chain has TRBV28 and TRBJ1-2; 8 nucleotides match TRBD1. This CDR3 has 14 residues. V trimming: 4 bases; J trimming: 4 bases; junction bases outside the gene matches: 5. CDR1 is MDHEN and CDR2 is SYDVKM in the germline V gene. CDR3 sequence (DNA): TGTGCCAGCAGTTATCGACAGGGGTCCTATGGCTACACCTTC. Translated, it gives CASSYRQGSYGYTF.

This chain joins TRBV5-1 and TRBJ1-1; D is unresolved. There are 13 residues in the CDR3. Germline V CDR1 and CDR2: SGHRS, YFSETQ. The V end lost 3 bases, the J end lost 4 bases, and 10 bases lay between the germline ends. The CDR3: CASSSRVGTEAFF. The CDR3, as DNA: TGCGCCAGCAGCTCACGGGTGGGCACTGAAGCTTTCTTT.

The chain couples TRBV7-9 to TRBJ1-6; D is undetermined. Looked up from germline, CDR1 is SEHNR and CDR2 is FQNEAQ (reference sequence). CDR3 length: 18 amino acids. Trimming cost V 4 bases and J 0 bases, with 16 bases left between them. CDR3 nucleotides: TGTGCCAGCAGCTCCATCAAAGAACGGAGCTCCTATAATTCACCCCTCCACTTT. Encoded protein: CASSSIKERSSYNSPLHF.

This chain joins TRBV6-1 and TRBJ1-1; no definite D call. V was clipped by 6 bases and J by 1 base, with 9 bases between them. The germline CDR1 and CDR2 sequences are MNHNS and SASEGT. The CDR3 is 13 residues long. The CDR3 DNA sequence: TGTGCCAGCAGCCGGAACAGGAACACTGAAGCTTTCTTT. Protein sequence: CASSRNRNTEAFF.